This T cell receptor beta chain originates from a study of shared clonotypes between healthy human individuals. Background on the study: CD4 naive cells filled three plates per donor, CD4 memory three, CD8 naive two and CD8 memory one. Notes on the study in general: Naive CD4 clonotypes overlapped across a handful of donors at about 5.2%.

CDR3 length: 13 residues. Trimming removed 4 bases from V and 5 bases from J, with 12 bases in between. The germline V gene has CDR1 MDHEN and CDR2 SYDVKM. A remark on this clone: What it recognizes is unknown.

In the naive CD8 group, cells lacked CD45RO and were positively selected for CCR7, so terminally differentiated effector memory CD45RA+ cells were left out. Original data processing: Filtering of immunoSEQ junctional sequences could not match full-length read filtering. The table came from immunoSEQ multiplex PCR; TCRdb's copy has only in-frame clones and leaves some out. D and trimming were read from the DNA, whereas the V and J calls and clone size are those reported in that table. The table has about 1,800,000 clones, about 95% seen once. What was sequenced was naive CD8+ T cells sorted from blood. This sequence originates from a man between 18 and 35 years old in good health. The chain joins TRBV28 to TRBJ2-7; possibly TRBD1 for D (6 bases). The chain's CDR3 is CASSSLPGDEQYF. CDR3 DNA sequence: TGTGCCAGCAGTTCCCTCCCAGGGGACGAGCAGTACTTC.